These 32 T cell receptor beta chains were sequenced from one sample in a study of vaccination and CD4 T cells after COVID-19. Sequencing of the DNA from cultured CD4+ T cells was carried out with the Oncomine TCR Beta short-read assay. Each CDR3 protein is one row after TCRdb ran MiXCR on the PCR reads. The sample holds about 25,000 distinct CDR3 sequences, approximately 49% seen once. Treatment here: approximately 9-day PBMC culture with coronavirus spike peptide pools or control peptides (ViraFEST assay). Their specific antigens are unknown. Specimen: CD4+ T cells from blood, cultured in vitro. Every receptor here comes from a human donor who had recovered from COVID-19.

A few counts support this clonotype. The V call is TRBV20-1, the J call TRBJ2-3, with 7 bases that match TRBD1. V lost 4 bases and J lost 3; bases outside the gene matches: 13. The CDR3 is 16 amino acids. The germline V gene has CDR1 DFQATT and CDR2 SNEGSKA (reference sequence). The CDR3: CSANPIAGGRTDTQYF. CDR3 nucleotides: TGCAGTGCTAACCCGATCGCAGGGGGTCGAACAGATACGCAGTATTTT.

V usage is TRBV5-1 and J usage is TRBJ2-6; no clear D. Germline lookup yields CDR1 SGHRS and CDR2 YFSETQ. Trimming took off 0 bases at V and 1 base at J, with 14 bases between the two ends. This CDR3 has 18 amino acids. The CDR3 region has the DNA TGCGCCAGCAGCTTGGGTCTTGGGGAAGGGTCTGGGGCCAACGTCCTGACTTTC. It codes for CASSLGLGEGSGANVLTF.

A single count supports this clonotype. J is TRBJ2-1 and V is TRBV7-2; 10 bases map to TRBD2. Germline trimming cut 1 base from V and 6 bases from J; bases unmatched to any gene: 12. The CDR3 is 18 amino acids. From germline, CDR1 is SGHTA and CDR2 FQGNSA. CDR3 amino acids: CASSLVWGGSGGVNEQFF. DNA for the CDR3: TGTGCCAGCAGCTTAGTGTGGGGGGGAAGCGGGGGGGTCAATGAGCAGTTCTTC. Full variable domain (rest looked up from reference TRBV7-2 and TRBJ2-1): GAGVSQSPSNKVTEKGKDVELRCDPISGHTALYWYRQSLGQGLEFLIYFQGNSAPDKSGLPSDRFSAERTGGSVSTLTIQRTQQEDSAVYLCASSLVWGGSGGVNEQFFGPGTRLTVL.

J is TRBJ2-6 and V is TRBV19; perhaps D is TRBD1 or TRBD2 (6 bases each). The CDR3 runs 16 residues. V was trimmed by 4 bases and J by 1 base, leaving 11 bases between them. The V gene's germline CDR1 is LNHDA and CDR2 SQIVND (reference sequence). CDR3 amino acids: CASSTQGGSGANVLTF. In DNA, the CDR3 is TGTGCCAGTAGTACCCAAGGGGGGTCTGGGGCCAACGTCCTGACTTTC.

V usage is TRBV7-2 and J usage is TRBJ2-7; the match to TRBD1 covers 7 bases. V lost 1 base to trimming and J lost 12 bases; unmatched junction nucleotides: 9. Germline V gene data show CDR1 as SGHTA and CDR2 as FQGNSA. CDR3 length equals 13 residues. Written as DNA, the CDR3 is TGTGCCAGCAGCTTAGTTGGGACAGTTGAGTGGTACTTC. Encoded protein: CASSLVGTVEWYF.

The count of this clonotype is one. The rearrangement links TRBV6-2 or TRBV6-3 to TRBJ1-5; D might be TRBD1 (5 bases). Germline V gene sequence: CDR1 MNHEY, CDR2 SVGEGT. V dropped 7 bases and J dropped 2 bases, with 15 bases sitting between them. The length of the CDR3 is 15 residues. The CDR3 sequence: CASNTGGGGNQPQHF. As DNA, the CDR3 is TGTGCCAGCAATACCGGGGGTGGCGGCAATCAGCCCCAGCATTTT.

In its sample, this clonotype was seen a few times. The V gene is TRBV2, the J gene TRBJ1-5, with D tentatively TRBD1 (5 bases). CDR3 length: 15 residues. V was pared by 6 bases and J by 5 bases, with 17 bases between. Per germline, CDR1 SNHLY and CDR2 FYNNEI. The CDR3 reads CASSGRDGRDQPQHF. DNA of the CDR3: TGTGCCAGCAGCGGTCGGGACGGAAGGGATCAGCCCCAGCATTTT.

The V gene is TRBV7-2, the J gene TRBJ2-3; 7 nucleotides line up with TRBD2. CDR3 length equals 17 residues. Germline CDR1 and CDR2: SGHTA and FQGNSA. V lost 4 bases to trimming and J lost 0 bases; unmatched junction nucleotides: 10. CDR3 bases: TGTGCCAGCAGCTGGGGGGAGGGGCCGTATAGCACAGATACGCAGTATTTT. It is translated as CASSWGEGPYSTDTQYF.

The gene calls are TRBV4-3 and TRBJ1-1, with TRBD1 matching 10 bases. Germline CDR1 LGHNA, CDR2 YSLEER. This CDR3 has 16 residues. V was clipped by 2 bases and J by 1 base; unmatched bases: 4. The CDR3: CASSQKWDRGNTEAFF. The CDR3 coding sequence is TGCGCCAGCAGCCAAAAGTGGGACAGGGGGAACACTGAAGCTTTCTTT.

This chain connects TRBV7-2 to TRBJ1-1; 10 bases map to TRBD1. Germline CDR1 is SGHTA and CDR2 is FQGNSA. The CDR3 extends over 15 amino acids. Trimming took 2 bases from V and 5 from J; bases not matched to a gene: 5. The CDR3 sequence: CASSLLGQGITEAFF. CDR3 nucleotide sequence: TGTGCCAGCAGCTTACTGGGACAGGGGATTACTGAAGCTTTCTTT.

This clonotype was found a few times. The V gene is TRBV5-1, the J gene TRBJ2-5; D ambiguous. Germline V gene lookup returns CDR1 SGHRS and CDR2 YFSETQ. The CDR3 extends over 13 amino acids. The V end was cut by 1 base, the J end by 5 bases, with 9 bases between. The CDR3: CASSLISGETQYF. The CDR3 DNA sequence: TGCGCCAGCAGCTTGATTTCTGGGGAGACCCAGTACTTC.

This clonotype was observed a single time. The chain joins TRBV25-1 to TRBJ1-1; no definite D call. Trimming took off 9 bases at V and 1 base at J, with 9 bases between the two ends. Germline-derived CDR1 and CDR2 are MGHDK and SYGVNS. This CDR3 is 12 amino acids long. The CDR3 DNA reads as TGTGCCAGTACCTTTCGGAACACTGAAGCTTTCTTT. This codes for CASTFRNTEAFF. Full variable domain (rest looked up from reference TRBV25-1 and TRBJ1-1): EADIYQTPRYLVIGTGKKITLECSQTMGHDKMYWYQQDPGMELHLIHYSYGVNSTEKGDLSSESTVSRIRTEHFPLTLESARPSHTSQYLCASTFRNTEAFFGQGTRLTVV.

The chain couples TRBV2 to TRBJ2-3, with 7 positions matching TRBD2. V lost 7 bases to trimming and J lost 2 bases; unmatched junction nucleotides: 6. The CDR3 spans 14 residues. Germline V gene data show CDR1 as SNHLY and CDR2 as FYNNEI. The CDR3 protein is CASTGGIFTDTQYF. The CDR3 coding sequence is TGTGCCAGCACGGGGGGTATTTTCACAGATACGCAGTATTTT.

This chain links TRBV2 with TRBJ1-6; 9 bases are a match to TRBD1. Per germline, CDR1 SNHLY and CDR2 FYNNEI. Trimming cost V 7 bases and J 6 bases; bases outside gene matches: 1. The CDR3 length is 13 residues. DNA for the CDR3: TGTGCCAGCAAGACAGGGGGTAATTCACCCCTCCACTTT. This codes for CASKTGGNSPLHF.

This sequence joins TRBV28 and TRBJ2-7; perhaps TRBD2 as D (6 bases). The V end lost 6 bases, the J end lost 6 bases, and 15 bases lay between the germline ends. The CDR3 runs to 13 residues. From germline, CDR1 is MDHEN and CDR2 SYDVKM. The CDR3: CASRNRDFSEQYF. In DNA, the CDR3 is TGTGCCAGCAGGAACCGGGACTTTTCCGAGCAGTACTTC.

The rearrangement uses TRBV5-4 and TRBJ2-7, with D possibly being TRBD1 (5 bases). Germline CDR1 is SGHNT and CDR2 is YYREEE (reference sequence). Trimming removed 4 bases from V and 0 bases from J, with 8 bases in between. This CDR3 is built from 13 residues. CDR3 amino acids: CASSKDTSYEQYF. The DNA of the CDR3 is TGTGCCAGCAGCAAGGACACCTCCTACGAGCAGTACTTC.

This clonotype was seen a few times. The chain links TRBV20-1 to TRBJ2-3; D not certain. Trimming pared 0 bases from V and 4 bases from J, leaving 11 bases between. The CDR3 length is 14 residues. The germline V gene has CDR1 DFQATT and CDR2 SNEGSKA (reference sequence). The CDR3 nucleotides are TGCAGTGCTAGAGATCTAAAGTCCGCAGATACGCAGTATTTT. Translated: CSARDLKSADTQYF.

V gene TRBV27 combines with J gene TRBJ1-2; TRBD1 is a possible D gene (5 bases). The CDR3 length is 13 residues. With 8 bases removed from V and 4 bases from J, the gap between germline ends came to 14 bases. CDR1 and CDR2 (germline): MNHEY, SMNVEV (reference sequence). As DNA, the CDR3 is TGTGCCAGCCAACCCCAGGGTGGCTATGGCTACACCTTC. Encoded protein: CASQPQGGYGYTF.

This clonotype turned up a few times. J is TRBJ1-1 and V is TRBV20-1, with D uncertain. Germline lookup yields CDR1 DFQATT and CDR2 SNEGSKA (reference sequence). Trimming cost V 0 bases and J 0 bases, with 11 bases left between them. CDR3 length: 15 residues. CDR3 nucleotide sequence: TGCAGTGCTAGAGATCGGACGGTCATGAACACTGAAGCTTTCTTT. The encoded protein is CSARDRTVMNTEAFF.

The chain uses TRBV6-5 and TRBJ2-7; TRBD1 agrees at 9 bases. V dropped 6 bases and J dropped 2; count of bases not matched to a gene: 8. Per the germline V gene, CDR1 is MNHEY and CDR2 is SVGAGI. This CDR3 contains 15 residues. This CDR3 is CASRYRDRATYEQYF. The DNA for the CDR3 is TGTGCCAGCAGATACCGGGACAGGGCTACCTACGAGCAGTACTTC.

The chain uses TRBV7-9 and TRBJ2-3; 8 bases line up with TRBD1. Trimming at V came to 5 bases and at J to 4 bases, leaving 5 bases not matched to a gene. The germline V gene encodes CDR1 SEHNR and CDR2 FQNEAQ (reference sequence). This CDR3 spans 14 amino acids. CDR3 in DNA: TGTGCCAGCAGCCTGACAGGGGCAGCAGATACGCAGTATTTT. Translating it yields CASSLTGAADTQYF.

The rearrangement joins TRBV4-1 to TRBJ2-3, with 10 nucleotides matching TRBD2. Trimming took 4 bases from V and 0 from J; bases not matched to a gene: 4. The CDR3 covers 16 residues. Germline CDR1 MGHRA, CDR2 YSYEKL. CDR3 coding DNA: TGCGCCAGCAGCCTTGGACTAGCGGTCAGCACAGATACGCAGTATTTT. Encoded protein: CASSLGLAVSTDTQYF.

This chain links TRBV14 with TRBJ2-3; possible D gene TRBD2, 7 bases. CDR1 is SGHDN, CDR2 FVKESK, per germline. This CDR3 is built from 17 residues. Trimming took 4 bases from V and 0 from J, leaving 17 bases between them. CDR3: CASSRGGAGASTDTQYF. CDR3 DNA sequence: TGTGCCAGCAGCCGAGGAGGGGCGGGGGCGAGCACAGATACGCAGTATTTT.

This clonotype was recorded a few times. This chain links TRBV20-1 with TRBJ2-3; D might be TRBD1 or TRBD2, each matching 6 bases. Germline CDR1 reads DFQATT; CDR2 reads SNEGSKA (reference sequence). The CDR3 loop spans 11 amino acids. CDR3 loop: CRGGSTDTQYF. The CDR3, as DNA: TGCAGAGGGGGGAGCACAGATACGCAGTATTTT.

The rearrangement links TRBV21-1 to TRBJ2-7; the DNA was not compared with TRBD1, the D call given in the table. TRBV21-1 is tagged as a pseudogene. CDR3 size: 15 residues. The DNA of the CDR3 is TGTGCCAGCGACGAATCGGGACAGCGCTCCTACGAGCAGTACTTC. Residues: CASDESGQRSYEQYF.

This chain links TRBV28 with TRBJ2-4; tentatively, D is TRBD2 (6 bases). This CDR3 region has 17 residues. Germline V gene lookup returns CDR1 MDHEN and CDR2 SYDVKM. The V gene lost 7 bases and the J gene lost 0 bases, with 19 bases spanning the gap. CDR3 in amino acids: CASNTRGGNPAKNIQYF. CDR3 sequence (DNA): TGTGCCAGCAACACCCGAGGAGGGAACCCAGCCAAAAACATTCAGTACTTC.

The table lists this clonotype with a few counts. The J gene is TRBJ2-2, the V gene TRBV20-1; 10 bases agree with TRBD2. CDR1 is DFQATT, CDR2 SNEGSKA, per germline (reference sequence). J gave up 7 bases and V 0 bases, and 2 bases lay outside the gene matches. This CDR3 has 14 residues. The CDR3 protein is CSARDPSGSGELFF. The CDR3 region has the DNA TGCAGTGCTAGAGATCCTAGCGGGAGCGGGGAGCTGTTTTTT.

This CDR3 reads CASSQTSGRVLSLQYF. Here the CDR3 DNA reads TGTGCCAGCAGCCAAACTAGCGGGAGAGTCTTAAGTTTGCAGTACTTC. The rearrangement joins TRBV6-1 to TRBJ2-7; TRBD2 aligns across 11 bases. V lost 6 bases, J lost 9 bases, and 16 bases stayed unmatched. From germline, CDR1 is MNHNS and CDR2 SASEGT. The CDR3 sequence is 16 residues long.

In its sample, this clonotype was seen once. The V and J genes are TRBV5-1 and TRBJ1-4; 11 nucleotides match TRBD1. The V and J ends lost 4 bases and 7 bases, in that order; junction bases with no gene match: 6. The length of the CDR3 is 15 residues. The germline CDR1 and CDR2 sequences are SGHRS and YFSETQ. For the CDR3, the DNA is TGCGCCAGCAGCAGCTGGACAGGGGGCGGTGAAAAACTGTTTTTT. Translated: CASSSWTGGGEKLFF.

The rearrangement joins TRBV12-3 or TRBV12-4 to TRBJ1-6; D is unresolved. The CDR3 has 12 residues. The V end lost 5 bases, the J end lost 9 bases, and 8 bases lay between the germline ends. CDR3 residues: CASSRPGSPLHF. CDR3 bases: TGTGCCAGCAGTCGCCCCGGTTCACCCCTCCACTTT.

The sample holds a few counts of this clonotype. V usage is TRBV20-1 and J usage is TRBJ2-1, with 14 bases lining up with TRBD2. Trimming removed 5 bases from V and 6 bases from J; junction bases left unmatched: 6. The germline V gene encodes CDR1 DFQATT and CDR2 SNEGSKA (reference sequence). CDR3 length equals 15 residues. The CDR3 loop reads CSAPWTSGRSNEQFF. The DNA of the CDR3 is TGCAGTGCTCCGTGGACTAGCGGGAGGAGCAATGAGCAGTTCTTC.

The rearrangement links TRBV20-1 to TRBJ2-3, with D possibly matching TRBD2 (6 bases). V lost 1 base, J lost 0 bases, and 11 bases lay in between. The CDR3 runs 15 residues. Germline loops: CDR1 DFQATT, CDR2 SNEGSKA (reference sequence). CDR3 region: CSARGTTTSTDTQYF. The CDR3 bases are TGCAGTGCTAGAGGGACTACCACTAGCACAGATACGCAGTATTTT.